Sequencing of this T cell receptor beta chain was carried out in a study of T cell changes during pregnancy in multiple sclerosis. CDR1 is WSHSY and CDR2 is SAAADI in the germline V gene. CDR3 size: 15 residues. After removal of 3 bases from V and 4 bases from J, the junction contained 2 bases not matched to a gene. Only in-frame clones appear in the TCRdb table, and some are missing; sequencing was by immunoSEQ multiplex PCR. This sample yields roughly 100,000 clones, of which 80% to 95% are seen a single time; approximately 3.7% belongs to the top ten. The specimen comprised peripheral blood, sampled after pregnancy. This receptor was obtained from a female donor with multiple sclerosis, enrolled in a pregnancy study. This chain links TRBV10-2 with TRBJ2-6, with 8 bases aligning to TRBD1. The CDR3, as DNA: TGCGCCAGCAGTGAACAGGGGGGAGGGGCCAACGTCCTGACTTTC. This codes for CASSEQGGGANVLTF.